Below, 30 T cell receptor beta chains from the same sample are listed, as sequenced in a study of T cells in Graves' hyperthyroidism and ophthalmopathy. Authors of the study amplified TCR beta CDR3 regions from RNA transcripts. The study used the HTBI primer set for a first-round RT-PCR of the TCR CDR3. TCRdb processed the multiplex PCR reads anew with MiXCR; each CDR3 protein has one entry. In the table there are around 690,000 distinct CDR3 sequences, 17% of which are singletons. The sample consisted of blood. The receptors derive from a man aged 45-65 years with Graves' hyperthyroidism.

This clonotype was observed a handful of times. The rearrangement links TRBV24-1 to TRBJ2-7; 7 bases align to TRBD1. The CDR3 has 15 amino acids. CDR1 KGHDR and CDR2 SFDVKD come from the germline V gene. Unmatched junction bases numbered 9, after V lost 6 bases and J lost 2 bases. The CDR3, as DNA: TGTGCCACCAGTAACCCGACAGGGACGACCTACGAGCAGTACTTC. Encoded protein: CATSNPTGTTYEQYF.

The rearrangement uses TRBV4-2 and TRBJ1-6; TRBD1 agrees at 11 bases. V dropped 1 base and J dropped 9; count of bases not matched to a gene: 5. There are 16 residues in the CDR3. CDR1 is LGHNA and CDR2 is YNFKEQ in the germline V gene. The CDR3 spells CASSQGEGTGGSPLHF. CDR3 nucleotide sequence: TGTGCCAGCAGCCAAGGCGAGGGGACAGGGGGTTCACCCCTCCACTTT.

This chain joins TRBV30 and TRBJ1-5, with D tentatively TRBD1 (5 bases). Germline V lookup: CDR1 GTSNPN, CDR2 SVGIG (reference sequence). Trimming left V 2 bases short and J 4 bases short, with 12 bases between. This CDR3 spans 14 amino acids. This chain's CDR3 is CAWSRGTVNQPQHF. The CDR3, as DNA: TGTGCCTGGAGTAGGGGAACAGTTAATCAGCCCCAGCATTTT.

This clonotype was counted at least ten times. The chain uses TRBV27 and TRBJ2-5; no reliable D call. This CDR3 is built from 14 residues. Germline CDR1 MNHEY, CDR2 SMNVEV (reference sequence). V lost 2 bases and J lost 2, with 9 bases in between. CDR3 protein: CASSLEGSQETQYF. The CDR3, as DNA: TGTGCCAGCAGTTTAGAAGGATCTCAAGAGACCCAGTACTTC.

This clonotype appeared many times. This sequence joins TRBV7-9 and TRBJ2-7, with TRBD1 identical over 10 bases. The CDR3 extends over 15 amino acids. Germline CDR1 is SEHNR and CDR2 is FQNEAQ (reference sequence). J gave up 0 bases and V 5 bases, and 4 bases lay outside the gene matches. CDR3 nucleotides: TGTGCCAGCAGCGCGGGACAGGGGTACTCCTACGAGCAGTACTTC. Protein sequence: CASSAGQGYSYEQYF.

At least ten counts were recorded for this clonotype. This rearrangement joins TRBV11-2 to TRBJ2-5; 11 bases line up with TRBD2. The germline V gene has CDR1 SGHAT and CDR2 FQNNGV. This CDR3 comprises 17 residues. Trimming cost V 1 base and J 7 bases; bases outside gene matches: 11. The CDR3 loop reads CASSLVLAGGPLGTQYF. The DNA of the CDR3 is TGTGCCAGCAGCTTAGTGCTAGCGGGAGGCCCATTGGGGACCCAGTACTTC.

In its sample, this clonotype was seen many times. This chain connects TRBV28 to TRBJ2-3; 13 nucleotides line up with TRBD2. The germline V gene has CDR1 MDHEN and CDR2 SYDVKM. The CDR3 covers 16 residues. V lost 6 bases and J lost 5; bases outside the gene matches: 8. The chain's CDR3 is CASSPTSGRALDTQYF. The CDR3 coding sequence is TGTGCCAGCAGCCCAACTAGCGGGAGGGCCTTAGATACGCAGTATTTT. Variable domain in full (rest from reference TRBV28 and TRBJ2-3): DVKVTQSSRYLVKRTGEKVFLECVQDMDHENMFWYRQDPGLGLRLIYFSYDVKMKEKGDIPEGYSVSREKKERFSLILESASTNQTSMYLCASSPTSGRALDTQYFGPGTRLTVL.

J is TRBJ1-1 and V is TRBV4-1; D perhaps matches TRBD1 (6 bases). The germline CDR1 and CDR2 sequences are MGHRA and YSYEKL. The CDR3 spans 15 residues. With 4 bases removed from V and 0 bases from J, the gap between germline ends came to 12 bases. CDR3 coding DNA: TGCGCCAGCAGCCGACCAGGACAGCTGAACACTGAAGCTTTCTTT. This codes for CASSRPGQLNTEAFF.

CDR3 region: CASSWSLDGGWSGANVLTF. The CDR3 DNA reads TGTGCCAGCAGCTGGAGCCTTGATGGCGGATGGTCTGGGGCCAACGTCCTGACTTTC. The chain carries TRBV7-6 and TRBJ2-6; D gene unclear. Trimming stripped 4 bases from V and 1 base from J, with 20 bases between. CDR1 and CDR2 from the germline V gene are SGHVS and FNYEAQ. CDR3 length: 19 amino acids.

This clonotype was seen a handful of times. This rearrangement joins TRBV6-1 to TRBJ2-3, with TRBD2 identical over 7 bases. The CDR3 is 19 residues long. Germline trimming cut 5 bases from V and 3 bases from J; bases unmatched to any gene: 20. Germline CDR1 and CDR2: MNHNS and SASEGT. The chain's CDR3 is CASSLWASGRREGTDTQYF. The CDR3 nucleotides are TGTGCCAGCAGTTTATGGGCTAGCGGCCGGAGAGAGGGGACAGATACGCAGTATTTT.

This clonotype was seen a few times. J is TRBJ1-2 and V is TRBV6-1; a possible D gene is TRBD1 (5 bases). Germline V gene data show CDR1 as MNHNS and CDR2 as SASEGT. V gave up 8 bases and J gave up 8 bases, with 27 bases separating them. The CDR3 is 16 amino acids. The CDR3 region has the DNA TGTGCCAGCCTTAACCGACCGGGACCCGACCCCGTCGGCTACACCTTC. The encoded protein is CASLNRPGPDPVGYTF.

This clonotype was recorded many times. The chain is built from TRBV11-2 and TRBJ1-2; D remains unclear. The CDR3 spans 12 residues. The germline V gene encodes CDR1 SGHAT and CDR2 FQNNGV. The V gene lost 7 bases and the J gene lost 8 bases, with 14 bases spanning the gap. This CDR3 is CASTPGPKGYTF. The CDR3 nucleotides are TGTGCCAGCACCCCGGGTCCCAAAGGCTACACCTTC.

At least ten counts were recorded for this clonotype. This chain joins TRBV18 and TRBJ2-3; D not resolved. CDR1 and CDR2 from the germline V gene are KGHSH and LQKENI. CDR3 length equals 12 residues. Trimming took off 3 bases at V and 6 bases at J, with 7 bases between the two ends. The CDR3 spells CASSPVYDTQYF. DNA for the CDR3: TGTGCCAGCTCACCTGTATACGATACGCAGTATTTT.

This clonotype was observed at least ten times. The chain employs TRBV28 and TRBJ1-2; a possible D gene is TRBD1 (5 bases). The V end was cut by 2 bases, the J end by 2 bases, with 9 bases between. Per germline, CDR1 MDHEN and CDR2 SYDVKM. The CDR3 is 14 amino acids. CDR3 nucleotides: TGTGCCAGCAGTTTAGTAGGGGACAACTATGGCTACACCTTC. It codes for CASSLVGDNYGYTF.

V usage is TRBV3-1 and J usage is TRBJ2-7; D possibly corresponds to TRBD2 (6 bases). The V end was cut by 1 base, the J end by 2 bases, with 12 bases between. Germline-derived CDR1 and CDR2 are LGHDT and YNNKEL (reference sequence). The CDR3 extends over 15 amino acids. CDR3 residues: CASSQAISGAYEQYF. CDR3 DNA: TGTGCCAGCAGCCAAGCGATTAGCGGAGCCTACGAGCAGTACTTC.

Regarding this clonotype: A read error may explain this, as a much larger clone is one base away. The chain is built from TRBV6-9 and TRBJ1-1; D uncertain. The CDR3 runs to 13 residues. In germline, CDR1 is MNHGY, CDR2 SVAAGI. CDR3 in amino acids: CAGSYSESKEPFF. DNA for the CDR3: TGTGCCGGCAGTTACTCAGAATCGAAGGAACCTTTCTTT.

The chain recombines TRBV28 with TRBJ2-4; TRBD1 or TRBD2 may be the D gene (5 bases each). This CDR3 is 16 amino acids long. V shed 6 bases and J shed 2 bases, with 17 bases lying between them. Germline V CDR1 and CDR2: MDHEN, SYDVKM. The CDR3 spells CASSPEGWGSKNIQYF. CDR3 coding DNA: TGTGCCAGCAGCCCCGAGGGGTGGGGGTCCAAAAACATTCAGTACTTC.

Details on this clonotype: A much larger clone differs from this one at a single base, so this may be a read error. The J gene is TRBJ1-2, the V gene TRBV19; D ambiguous. Trimming pared 5 bases from V and 6 bases from J, leaving 13 bases between. Looked up from germline, CDR1 is LNHDA and CDR2 is SQIVND (reference sequence). The CDR3 is 13 amino acids. The CDR3 is CASSPATNHGYTF. The CDR3 DNA sequence: TGTGCCAGTAGTCCCGCAACAAACCATGGCTACACCTTC.

A remark on this clonotype: The junction departs from the called germline gene at one end, perhaps through a read error. The chain couples TRBV6-2 or TRBV6-3 to TRBJ2-1, with D uncertain. The germline V gene has CDR1 MNHEY and CDR2 SVGEGT. The length of the CDR3 is 15 residues. The CDR3 reads CASRGNIDSYNEQFF. As DNA, the CDR3 is TGCGCCAGCAGAGGAAACATTGACTCCTACAATGAGCAGTTCTTC.

This clonotype was recorded at least ten times. The rearrangement uses TRBV6-6 and TRBJ2-2; D gene ambiguous. The CDR3 extends over 15 amino acids. CDR1 MNHNY and CDR2 SVGAGI come from the germline V gene (reference sequence). Between the trimmed V and J ends, which lost 0 bases and 1 base, there was a span of 6 bases. The CDR3 nucleotides are TGTGCCAGCAGTTACTCTGCCGGGAACACCGGGGAGCTGTTTTTT. The encoded protein is CASSYSAGNTGELFF.

In its sample, this clonotype was seen a few times. The rearrangement joins TRBV29-1 to TRBJ1-6; the match to TRBD1 covers 7 bases. V was clipped by 4 bases and J by 5 bases; unmatched bases: 2. The CDR3 is 13 residues long. Germline values: CDR1 SQVTM, CDR2 ANQGSEA. The DNA of the CDR3 is TGCAGCGTTGGACAGGGAGATAATTCACCCCTCCACTTT. Amino acid sequence: CSVGQGDNSPLHF.

This clonotype has at least ten counts. The chain carries TRBV7-2 and TRBJ2-5, with 9 bases identical to TRBD1. CDR3 length equals 15 residues. Germline V gene lookup returns CDR1 SGHTA and CDR2 FQGNSA. Trimming took 4 bases from V and 4 from J; bases not matched to a gene: 7. CDR3 sequence reads: CASSSPKTGGETQYF. The CDR3 DNA sequence: TGTGCCAGCAGCTCCCCTAAGACAGGGGGAGAGACCCAGTACTTC.

A few counts support this clonotype. J is TRBJ2-7 and V is TRBV28; 8 nucleotides line up with TRBD2. Germline V gene data show CDR1 as MDHEN and CDR2 as SYDVKM. CDR3 length: 14 amino acids. The V and J ends lost 1 base and 4 bases, in that order; junction bases with no gene match: 3. This CDR3 is CASSLSGGRYEQYF. CDR3 sequence (DNA): TGTGCCAGCAGTTTATCGGGAGGGAGGTACGAGCAGTACTTC.

V and J are TRBV5-1 and TRBJ1-1; D unclear. V was pared by 5 bases and J by 3 bases, with 11 bases between. Looked up from germline, CDR1 is SGHRS and CDR2 is YFSETQ. The CDR3 runs 13 residues. CDR3 sequence (DNA): TGCGCCAGCAGGAGCGTAAGGGACACTGAAGCTTTCTTT. This sequence encodes CASRSVRDTEAFF.

This clonotype was counted many times. The gene calls are TRBV3-1 and TRBJ1-1, with a tentative D call TRBD1 (5 bases). The V end was cut by 4 bases, the J end by 4 bases, with 22 bases between. The CDR3 totals 17 residues. Germline CDR1 and CDR2: LGHDT and YNNKEL (reference sequence). CDR3: CASSPSPGQGRTTEAFF. In nucleotides, the CDR3 is TGTGCCAGCAGCCCCTCCCCGGGGCAGGGAAGGACCACTGAAGCTTTCTTT. Based on the CDR3 plus reference TRBV3-1 and TRBJ1-1, the full variable domain is DTAVSQTPKYLVTQMGNDKSIKCEQNLGHDTMYWYKQDSKKFLKIMFSYNNKELIINETVPNRFSPKSPDKAHLNLHINSLELGDSAVYFCASSPSPGQGRTTEAFFGQGTRLTVV.

About this clonotype itself: This could be a read error, since a much larger clone is one nucleotide away. The chain links TRBV12-3 or TRBV12-4 to TRBJ1-6; D remains ambiguous. The CDR3 has 12 residues. The CDR3 DNA sequence: TGTGCCTGCAGTTTTATAAGATCACCCCTCCACTTT. Its translation: CACSFIRSPLHF.

The gene calls are TRBV19 and TRBJ1-5; D may be TRBD1 (5 bases). CDR3 length: 13 residues. Trimming cost V 4 bases and J 5 bases, with 9 bases left between them. Germline V gives CDR1 LNHDA, CDR2 SQIVND (reference sequence). The CDR3 reads CASSTREHQPQHF. CDR3 DNA sequence: TGTGCCAGTAGTACCAGGGAGCATCAGCCCCAGCATTTT.

The J gene is TRBJ2-5, the V gene TRBV7-3; 9 bases map to TRBD2. Germline V gives CDR1 SGHTA, CDR2 FQGTGA. The CDR3 spans 15 residues. The V segment lost 5 bases and the J segment 0 bases; nucleotides outside the gene matches: 4. The CDR3 DNA follows: TGTGCCAGCAGCCCCCCTAGCGGGAACCAAGAGACCCAGTACTTC. Translated: CASSPPSGNQETQYF.

This clonotype was observed many times. The J gene is TRBJ2-1, the V gene TRBV18; 7 nucleotides agree with TRBD1. Germline CDR1 is KGHSH and CDR2 is LQKENI. This CDR3 contains 13 residues. The junction had 3 bases not matched to a gene; V was cut back by 5 bases and J by 5 bases. The CDR3, as DNA: TGTGCCAGCTCAATGGGACAGAACAATGAGCAGTTCTTC. This sequence encodes CASSMGQNNEQFF.

The chain joins TRBV6-1 to TRBJ1-2, with D uncertain. Germline V gives CDR1 MNHNS, CDR2 SASEGT. This CDR3 is 16 amino acids long. The V end was cut by 6 bases, the J end by 3 bases, with 20 bases between. The CDR3 nucleotides are TGTGCCAGCAGCATGGGTGGCGGACCGCCCGACTATGGCTACACCTTC. Its translation: CASSMGGGPPDYGYTF.